Listed here are 20 T cell receptor beta chains from one sample, sequenced in a study of blood T cell repertoires in COVID-19. The protocol was immunoSEQ multiplex PCR, while the TCRdb copy is restricted to in-frame clones and leaves out a portion. The sample lists around 250,000 clones, roughly 85% seen once, with approximately 9.6% in the top ten. Input material: PBMCs or T cells enriched from blood (not recorded which). Source of these receptors: a woman between 50 and 59 years old with acute COVID-19.

The chain uses TRBV3-1 (or the pseudogene TRBV3-2) and TRBJ2-2; D not resolved. The CDR3 consists of 16 residues. Deletions cut 2 bases from V and 2 bases from J, with 12 bases between. The germline gives CDR1 LGHDT, CDR2 YNNKEL (reference sequence). In nucleotides, the CDR3 is TGTGCCAGCAGCCAATATGGTGGTAGCAACACCGGGGAGCTGTTTTTT. This sequence encodes CASSQYGGSNTGELFF.

The chain carries TRBV9 and TRBJ1-5; possible D gene TRBD1, 5 bases. CDR1 is SGDLS, CDR2 YYNGEE, per germline. This CDR3 is 19 amino acids long. Trimming stripped 0 bases from V and 0 bases from J, with 19 bases between. The CDR3 region is CASSVGPTGGISSNQPQHF. CDR3 nucleotide sequence: TGTGCCAGCAGCGTAGGTCCCACCGGGGGGATAAGTAGCAATCAGCCCCAGCATTTT.

This clone appeared once. The chain uses TRBV19 and TRBJ1-1, with unresolved D. This CDR3 has 12 residues. The V gene lost 5 bases and the J gene lost 9 bases, with 13 bases spanning the gap. Germline-derived CDR1 and CDR2 are LNHDA and SQIVND (reference sequence). The CDR3 here is CASSPPTRKAFF. The CDR3 DNA sequence: TGTGCCAGTAGTCCCCCGACCAGGAAAGCTTTCTTT.

The J gene is TRBJ2-1, the V gene TRBV10-1, with a weak D call TRBD2 (6 bases). V was shortened by 8 bases and J by 9 bases, with 14 bases between the two germline ends. Per germline, CDR1 WNHNN and CDR2 SYGVQD (reference sequence). The CDR3 loop spans 12 amino acids. The CDR3 region is CASLGLGGEQFF. The CDR3 nucleotides read TGCGCCAGCTTGGGACTGGGGGGTGAGCAGTTCTTC.

This clone was observed a single time. The rearrangement links TRBV11-2 to TRBJ1-1, with 8 positions matching TRBD1. The length of the CDR3 is 14 residues. V was pared by 1 base and J by 8 bases, with 6 bases of the junction left unmatched. Per the germline V gene, CDR1 is SGHAT and CDR2 is FQNNGV. CDR3 in DNA: TGTGCCAGCAGCTTAGTCCCCGGACAGGGCGAAGCTTTCTTT. Translation: CASSLVPGQGEAFF.

V is TRBV6-5 and J is TRBJ1-2; D might be TRBD1 (5 bases). CDR1 and CDR2 (germline): MNHEY, SVGAGI. The CDR3 sequence is 15 residues long. Trimming cost V 5 bases and J 4 bases, with 17 bases left between them. The CDR3 spells CASSLGRGDSYGYTF. The CDR3 DNA is TGTGCCAGCAGTCTCGGGCGGGGGGACTCCTATGGCTACACCTTC.

DNA for the CDR3: TGTGCCAGCAGGACCAACCGGGACACGCAAGAGACCCAGTACTTC. Its translation is CASRTNRDTQETQYF. The chain carries TRBV2 and TRBJ2-5, with D tentatively TRBD1 (6 bases). Trimming removed 6 bases from V and 2 bases from J, with 16 bases in between. Looked up from germline, CDR1 is SNHLY and CDR2 is FYNNEI. The CDR3 is 15 residues long.

The chain joins TRBV10-3 to TRBJ1-2; TRBD1 aligns across 8 bases. The V segment lost 2 bases and the J segment 1 base; nucleotides outside the gene matches: 3. There are 15 residues in the CDR3. Looked up from germline, CDR1 is ENHRY and CDR2 is SYGVKD. CDR3 in amino acids: CAISEGQGLNYGYTF. The CDR3 nucleotides are TGTGCCATCAGTGAGGGACAGGGTCTTAACTATGGCTACACCTTC.

The V gene is TRBV4-1, the J gene TRBJ2-2, with 8 positions matching TRBD1. V lost 0 bases, J lost 3 bases, and 6 bases stayed unmatched. The CDR3 has 17 residues. Germline V lookup: CDR1 MGHRA, CDR2 YSYEKL. The CDR3 loop is CASSQETGAGYTGELFF. CDR3 bases: TGCGCCAGCAGCCAAGAGACAGGGGCCGGTTACACCGGGGAGCTGTTTTTT.

Worth noting for this clone: Other DNA sequences of this sample code for an identical CDR3. The J gene is TRBJ1-2, the V gene TRBV29-1, with TRBD1 matching over 9 bases. This CDR3 is 11 amino acids long. Trimming took 6 bases from V and 8 from J; bases not matched to a gene: 4. Germline CDR1 reads SQVTM; CDR2 reads ANQGSEA. The DNA of the CDR3 is TGCAGCGTAGAGGACAGGGGCGGCTACACCTTC. It translates to CSVEDRGGYTF.

The J gene is TRBJ1-2, the V gene TRBV13; D not resolved. Trimming cost V 4 bases and J 6 bases, with 12 bases left between them. The CDR3 runs to 13 residues. Germline CDR1 reads PRHDT; CDR2 reads FYEKMQ (reference sequence). CDR3 bases: TGTGCCAGCAGCTGGGAGGTTCTTAATGGCTACACCTTC. Its translation: CASSWEVLNGYTF.

This clone has just one count. The chain recombines TRBV19 with TRBJ1-1; TRBD1 matches at 9 bases. This CDR3 is 15 amino acids long. The V gene end was trimmed by 5 bases and the J gene end by 4 bases; junction bases not matched to a gene: 8. Looked up from germline, CDR1 is LNHDA and CDR2 is SQIVND (reference sequence). The CDR3 here is CASSFTGGAGTEAFF. DNA for the CDR3: TGTGCCAGTAGTTTTACAGGGGGCGCGGGCACTGAAGCTTTCTTT.

This clone was recorded once. The V gene is TRBV27, the J gene TRBJ2-7, with TRBD1 matching over 8 bases. The trim removed 5 bases at V and 2 bases at J, leaving 11 bases unmatched. The CDR3 has 16 amino acids. Germline CDR1 and CDR2: MNHEY and SMNVEV (reference sequence). The CDR3 DNA is TGTGCCAGCAGTCCCCTAATGGACAGGGCGCCCTACGAGCAGTACTTC. Translating gives CASSPLMDRAPYEQYF.

This rearrangement joins TRBV6-5 to TRBJ2-7, with 9 nucleotides matching TRBD1. CDR1 is MNHEY, CDR2 SVGAGI, per germline. The CDR3 extends over 12 amino acids. V was clipped by 7 bases and J by 9 bases; unmatched bases: 7. The CDR3: CASKQGAGVQYF. CDR3 coding DNA: TGTGCCAGCAAACAGGGGGCCGGAGTGCAGTACTTC.

The V call is TRBV2, the J call TRBJ1-1; D is uncertain. Per germline, CDR1 SNHLY and CDR2 FYNNEI. The CDR3 is 12 amino acids. The V gene lost 5 bases and the J gene lost 4 bases, with 8 bases spanning the gap. The CDR3 nucleotides are TGTGCCAGCAGTTTCAGTGGCACTGAAGCTTTCTTT. It specifies CASSFSGTEAFF.

The chain uses TRBV11-2 and TRBJ1-2, with D unclear. The CDR3 is made up of 14 amino acids. Trimming cost V 5 bases and J 4 bases, with 14 bases left between them. Germline V CDR1 and CDR2: SGHAT, FQNNGV. CDR3 region: CASSDGESSYGYTF. DNA for the CDR3: TGTGCCAGCAGCGATGGAGAGTCCAGCTATGGCTACACCTTC.

The J gene is TRBJ2-1, the V gene TRBV10-1; the match to TRBD2 covers 8 bases. Germline CDR1 is WNHNN and CDR2 is SYGVQD (reference sequence). V was clipped by 5 bases and J by 0 bases; unmatched bases: 3. The CDR3 has 15 amino acids. This CDR3 reads CASSQRGSSYNEQFF. CDR3 nucleotides: TGCGCCAGCAGTCAGCGGGGGAGCTCCTACAATGAGCAGTTCTTC.

The rearrangement uses TRBV6-5 and TRBJ1-2; 10 bases line up with TRBD1. The CDR3 loop spans 13 amino acids. Germline V CDR1 and CDR2: MNHEY, SVGAGI. V was clipped by 6 bases and J by 6 bases; unmatched bases: 4. CDR3 protein: CASRGQGRNGYTF. As DNA, the CDR3 is TGTGCCAGCAGGGGACAGGGGAGAAATGGCTACACCTTC.

The V call is TRBV2, the J call TRBJ2-1, with TRBD2 as a possible D gene (6 bases). Germline loops: CDR1 SNHLY, CDR2 FYNNEI. The V gene lost 8 bases and the J gene lost 8 bases, with 19 bases spanning the gap. This CDR3 contains 14 residues. The CDR3 protein is CASARLGVADEQFF. CDR3 DNA sequence: TGTGCCAGCGCCCGACTAGGCGTAGCGGATGAGCAGTTCTTC.

The gene calls are TRBV18 and TRBJ1-4; D unclear. With 3 bases removed from V and 3 bases from J, the gap between germline ends came to 8 bases. Germline V lookup: CDR1 KGHSH, CDR2 LQKENI. The CDR3 runs to 14 residues. DNA for the CDR3: TGTGCCAGCTCACCCGGCACAGCTAATGAAAAACTGTTTTTT. Its protein product is CASSPGTANEKLFF.